The next 11 T cell receptor beta chains were all read from a single sample in a study of shared clonotypes between healthy human individuals. The method was immunoSEQ multiplex PCR; TCRdb's version includes in-frame clones alone and lacks a portion of them. The sample has about 480,000 clones, approximately 85% seen once; the top ten hold 13%. The sequenced sample consisted of PBMCs. The receptors were sampled from a middle-aged woman in good health. Some clones in this sample may be carry-over from other donors' samples.

Written as DNA, the CDR3 is TGTGCCAGCAGCTACCGGGACAGGAATAACTATGGCTACACCTTC. This gives the protein CASSYRDRNNYGYTF. The chain combines TRBV5-6 with TRBJ1-2, with 8 bases fitting TRBD1. Germline CDR1 reads SGHDT; CDR2 reads YYEEEE. The CDR3 covers 15 residues. With 3 bases clipped from V and 1 base from J, the junction kept 5 bases outside the gene matches.

This clone was seen ten or more times. The V call is TRBV28, the J call TRBJ2-7; D remains ambiguous. V shed 3 bases and J shed 0 bases, with 21 bases lying between them. The CDR3 has 18 residues. CDR1 MDHEN and CDR2 SYDVKM come from the germline V gene. CDR3 sequence: CASSFIFPGRPRSYEQYF. In DNA, the CDR3 is TGTGCCAGCAGTTTTATATTCCCCGGGCGGCCCCGCTCCTACGAGCAGTACTTC.

This clone has just a few counts. The chain joins TRBV14 to TRBJ2-1; 11 bases match TRBD2. Germline V gene data show CDR1 as SGHDN and CDR2 as FVKESK. Trimming at V came to 1 base and at J to 6 bases, leaving 2 bases not matched to a gene. This CDR3 is built from 15 residues. The CDR3 DNA reads as TGTGCCAGCAGCCAAGGACTAGCGGGATTCAATGAGCAGTTCTTC. Translated, it gives CASSQGLAGFNEQFF.

This chain connects TRBV2 to TRBJ2-7; D is uncertain. V dropped 2 bases and J dropped 1 base, with 15 bases sitting between them. CDR1 is SNHLY and CDR2 is FYNNEI in the germline V gene. The CDR3 is 16 residues long. The DNA of the CDR3 is TGTGCCAGCAGTGAATCCAGGTCCCTTTCATCCTACGAGCAGTACTTC. Translating gives CASSESRSLSSYEQYF.

The chain employs TRBV19 and TRBJ2-3; D possibly corresponds to TRBD2 (5 bases). Trimming left V 6 bases short and J 1 base short, with 14 bases between. Germline values: CDR1 LNHDA, CDR2 SQIVND (reference sequence). This CDR3 comprises 15 residues. The CDR3 loop reads CASRNPGVGTDTQYF. The DNA of the CDR3 is TGTGCCAGTAGAAACCCCGGGGTCGGCACAGATACGCAGTATTTT.

The CDR3 DNA follows: TGTGCCAGCAGCTTAATGCCGGCGGAGGGCTACACCTTC. Amino acids: CASSLMPAEGYTF. V and J are TRBV7-6 and TRBJ1-2; no reliable D call. V was shortened by 2 bases and J by 8 bases, with 12 bases between the two germline ends. Germline CDR1 SGHVS, CDR2 FNYEAQ. The CDR3 loop spans 13 amino acids.

The V call is TRBV28, the J call TRBJ2-7; 13 bases match TRBD2. The CDR3 is 17 residues long. The ends lost 3 bases at V and 2 bases at J; junction bases unmatched: 7. Germline CDR1 is MDHEN and CDR2 is SYDVKM. In nucleotides, the CDR3 is TGTGCCAGCAGTTTCCCACCTGGGACTAGCGGGGCCTACGAGCAGTACTTC. It specifies CASSFPPGTSGAYEQYF.

The genes are TRBV5-4 and TRBJ2-5; D ambiguous. This CDR3 region has 14 residues. The germline gives CDR1 SGHNT, CDR2 YYREEE (reference sequence). V dropped 4 bases and J dropped 5 bases, with 15 bases sitting between them. CDR3 residues: CASSPAGVRETQYF. CDR3 bases: TGTGCCAGCAGCCCGGCTGGGGTGCGGGAGACCCAGTACTTC.

V gene TRBV6-5 combines with J gene TRBJ2-3, with D uncertain. The germline V gene encodes CDR1 MNHEY and CDR2 SVGAGI. This CDR3 is built from 12 residues. Trimming cost V 5 bases and J 10 bases, with 13 bases left between them. The CDR3 nucleotides read TGTGCCAGCAGTCCGGGCGGTGGGGCGCAGTATTTT. This encodes CASSPGGGAQYF.

Only a few counts were recorded for this clone. This chain links TRBV28 with TRBJ1-5, with D hard to call. Trimming stripped 2 bases from V and 5 bases from J, with 13 bases between. The germline V gene has CDR1 MDHEN and CDR2 SYDVKM. The length of the CDR3 is 15 residues. CDR3 DNA sequence: TGTGCCAGCAGTTTAATCCGGGGAAGGCATCAGCCCCAGCATTTT. Amino acids: CASSLIRGRHQPQHF.

This rearrangement joins TRBV10-3 to TRBJ2-2, with D possibly matching TRBD2 (6 bases). Per the germline V gene, CDR1 is ENHRY and CDR2 is SYGVKD. This CDR3 is built from 14 residues. With 3 bases removed from V and 4 bases from J, the gap between germline ends came to 9 bases. The CDR3 region has the DNA TGTGCCATCAGTGACGGGAGCGCCACCGGGGAGCTGTTTTTT. Translated, it gives CAISDGSATGELFF.